This T cell receptor beta chain was retrieved from a study of long-term antiretroviral therapy in people with HIV. General study results and limits: For ART adherence, viral resistance and therapy changes, no data were available.

Worth noting for this clone: Antigen unknown.

The length of the CDR3 is 16 residues. V lost 0 bases and J lost 5; bases outside the gene matches: 5. Per the germline V gene, CDR1 is SGHTA and CDR2 is FQGNSA. Investigators performed immunoSEQ version v3.0 at survey level. TCRdb's copy holds only in-frame clones and misses some; the assay was immunoSEQ multiplex PCR. The sample has tens of thousands of clones, approximately 90% seen once. The material was unsorted PBMCs, obtained 3.1 years after starting antiretroviral therapy. This clonotype originated in a man between 18 and 29 years old with HIV. This chain links TRBV7-2 with TRBJ2-5; 11 bases agree with TRBD2. CDR3 region: CASSLAPTSGGETQYF. The CDR3 bases are TGTGCCAGCAGCTTAGCGCCCACTAGCGGGGGTGAGACCCAGTACTTC.